The 19 T cell receptor beta chains below come from one sample, sequenced in a study of T-cell reconstitution after alpha-beta-depleted transplantation in children. This sample's TCRbeta library carried unique molecular identifier barcodes. TCRdb re-called the PCR reads with MiXCR, one entry per CDR3 protein. Among about 540,000 distinct CDR3 sequences listed, about 18% were seen once. The sequencing here drew on PBMCs from the stem cell graft donor, taken from the stem cell graft. All receptors derive from a human donor who donated a stem cell graft to a child with acute lymphoblastic leukemia.

The chain carries TRBV7-2 and TRBJ2-7; D possibly matches TRBD1 or TRBD2 (7 bases each). The germline CDR1 and CDR2 sequences are SGHTA and FQGNSA. The V end was cut by 5 bases, the J end by 3 bases, with 20 bases between. The CDR3 loop spans 16 amino acids. CDR3 sequence: CASSHDSVRGGYEQYF. DNA for the CDR3: TGTGCCAGCAGCCACGACTCTGTCAGGGGGGGCTACGAGCAGTACTTC.

The gene calls are TRBV18 and TRBJ2-5; 7 nucleotides line up with TRBD2. Germline loops: CDR1 KGHSH, CDR2 LQKENI. The trim removed 2 bases at V and 2 bases at J, leaving 8 bases unmatched. CDR3 size: 16 residues. CDR3 sequence reads: CASSPSNSGLQETQYF. The CDR3 region has the DNA TGTGCCAGCTCACCATCAAATAGCGGGCTTCAAGAGACCCAGTACTTC.

The chain is built from TRBV3-1 and TRBJ2-1; the match to TRBD2 covers 15 bases. Germline V gives CDR1 LGHDT, CDR2 YNNKEL (reference sequence). With V trimmed by 4 bases and J by 9 bases, 7 bases remained unmatched. This CDR3 is 16 amino acids long. CDR3 coding DNA: TGTGCCAGCAGCCTTATACCGGGACTAGCGGGAGGTGAGCAGTTCTTC. It yields the protein CASSLIPGLAGGEQFF.

This rearrangement joins TRBV11-2 to TRBJ2-1; D perhaps matches TRBD1 (6 bases). The germline V gene encodes CDR1 SGHAT and CDR2 FQNNGV. The V end was cut by 5 bases, the J end by 7 bases, with 18 bases between. The CDR3 covers 15 residues. CDR3 loop: CASSANRDIINEQFF. DNA of the CDR3: TGTGCCAGCAGCGCCAACAGGGATATAATAAATGAGCAGTTCTTC.

This clonotype was observed a few times. The V and J genes are TRBV27 and TRBJ2-1; 13 bases fit TRBD2. The CDR3 covers 22 residues. J gave up 0 bases and V 0 bases, and 14 bases lay outside the gene matches. Germline V lookup: CDR1 MNHEY, CDR2 SMNVEV (reference sequence). In DNA form, the CDR3 reads TGTGCCAGCAGTTTATCGTTTGCTCCGGGACTAGCGGGGCTAATCTCCTACAATGAGCAGTTCTTC. This encodes CASSLSFAPGLAGLISYNEQFF.

This clonotype was seen ten or more times. The chain carries TRBV5-1 and TRBJ2-7, with D perhaps TRBD1 or TRBD2 (5 bases each). The CDR3 is 14 residues long. Trimming pared 0 bases from V and 0 bases from J, leaving 7 bases between. Germline CDR1 reads SGHRS; CDR2 reads YFSETQ. The CDR3 is CASSLGDLSYEQYF. The DNA of the CDR3 is TGCGCCAGCAGCTTGGGGGACCTCTCCTACGAGCAGTACTTC.

This clonotype was seen only a few times. CDR3 sequence reads: CASSLRASNEQFF. Here the CDR3 DNA reads TGTGCCAGCAGCTTACGAGCGAGCAATGAGCAGTTCTTC. The chain has TRBV7-9 and TRBJ2-1; no firm D call. Germline CDR1 is SEHNR and CDR2 is FQNEAQ (reference sequence). CDR3 length: 13 residues. The V gene lost 2 bases and the J gene lost 6 bases, with 8 bases spanning the gap. The full variable domain, rest sourced from reference TRBV7-9 and TRBJ2-1, is DTGVSQNPRHKITKRGQNVTFRCDPISEHNRLYWYRQTLGQGPEFLTYFQNEAQLEKSRLLSDRFSAERPKGSFSTLEIQRTEQGDSAMYLCASSLRASNEQFFGPGTRLTVL.

This chain connects TRBV12-3 or TRBV12-4 to TRBJ2-5; 8 bases align to TRBD1. The CDR3 contains 15 residues. The J segment lost 0 bases and the V segment lost 7 bases, leaving 7 bases of the junction unmatched. As DNA, the CDR3 is TGTGCCAGCACCCCGGACAGGGAATACCAAGAGACCCAGTACTTC. Protein sequence: CASTPDREYQETQYF.

On this clonotype: One base away lies a much larger clone, so this may be a sequencing read error. V usage is TRBV3-1 and J usage is TRBJ2-1; 10 nucleotides agree with TRBD2. The CDR3 covers 18 residues. Germline V lookup: CDR1 LGHDT, CDR2 YNNKEL (reference sequence). CDR3 DNA: TGTGCCTGCAGTCCCCTACTAGCGGGACCCCGTCGGGACAATGAGCAGTTCTTC. It yields the protein CACSPLLAGPRRDNEQFF.

V and J are TRBV23-1 and TRBJ2-1, with a weak D call TRBD2 (6 bases). TRBV23-1 is assigned to the ORF class and has an uncertain function. Trimming stripped 6 bases from V and 12 bases from J, with 18 bases between. The CDR3 extends over 13 amino acids. CDR3 nucleotide sequence: TGCGCCAGCAGCCACTTTACGGGGGTTAGGCAGTTCTTC. This codes for CASSHFTGVRQFF.

There are a few counts of this clonotype. The gene calls are TRBV7-9 and TRBJ2-1, with D unclear. CDR3 length: 16 amino acids. The V gene lost 5 bases and the J gene lost 0 bases, with 14 bases spanning the gap. CDR1 is SEHNR and CDR2 is FQNEAQ in the germline V gene (reference sequence). CDR3 nucleotides: TGTGCCAGCAGCAAGTGGTGGGCCAGCTCCTACAATGAGCAGTTCTTC. Translated: CASSKWWASSYNEQFF.

In its sample, this clonotype was seen a few times. The V and J genes are TRBV9 and TRBJ2-4; perhaps TRBD1 as D (6 bases). Germline V gives CDR1 SGDLS, CDR2 YYNGEE. This CDR3 is 14 amino acids long. Trimming took 2 bases from V and 7 from J, leaving 13 bases between them. The CDR3: CASSVQGWGNIQYF. The DNA for the CDR3 is TGTGCCAGCAGCGTCCAGGGGTGGGGGAACATTCAGTACTTC.

This clonotype was picked up a small number of times. The chain links TRBV12-3 or TRBV12-4 to TRBJ1-6, with a tentative D call TRBD1 (5 bases). The V end lost 4 bases, the J end lost 9 bases, and 16 bases lay between the germline ends. This CDR3 has 15 amino acids. CDR3 bases: TGTGCCAGCAGTTCGTCCCGGGTTGGGGGTTCACCCCTCCACTTT. As protein: CASSSSRVGGSPLHF.

The gene calls are TRBV5-1 and TRBJ2-5; 10 positions match TRBD1. From germline, CDR1 is SGHRS and CDR2 YFSETQ. V trimming: 1 base; J trimming: 4 bases; junction bases outside the gene matches: 1. The CDR3 is 14 amino acids. The CDR3 bases are TGCGCCAGCAGCTTGTGGACAGGGGGAGAGACCCAGTACTTC. Amino acid sequence: CASSLWTGGETQYF.

The CDR3 here is CATSDYGSNQPQHF. CDR3 nucleotides: TGTGCCACCAGTGATTATGGGAGCAATCAGCCCCAGCATTTT. The rearrangement links TRBV24-1 to TRBJ1-5; D gene ambiguous. Trimming left V 2 bases short and J 1 base short, with 5 bases between. The CDR3 covers 14 residues. Germline V gene data show CDR1 as KGHDR and CDR2 as SFDVKD.

The chain is built from TRBV6-1 and TRBJ2-7, with TRBD1 matching over 7 bases. CDR3 length: 14 residues. Germline V gene sequence: CDR1 MNHNS, CDR2 SASEGT. Unmatched junction bases numbered 9, after V lost 8 bases and J lost 2 bases. CDR3 loop: CASGYSTGAYEQYF. The CDR3 DNA reads as TGTGCCAGCGGCTATTCTACAGGGGCCTACGAGCAGTACTTC.

The J gene is TRBJ2-1, the V gene TRBV7-6; 9 positions match TRBD2. Germline loops: CDR1 SGHVS, CDR2 FNYEAQ. J lost 8 bases, V lost 2 bases, and 13 bases had no gene match. CDR3 length: 17 residues. CDR3 bases: TGTGCCAGCAGCTTAATGGCTAGCGCGGGAGGGGGGGATGAGCAGTTCTTC. It codes for CASSLMASAGGGDEQFF.

This chain uses TRBV5-4 with TRBJ1-2, with D unresolved. This CDR3 spans 15 amino acids. From germline, CDR1 is SGHNT and CDR2 YYREEE (reference sequence). V lost 1 base and J lost 4, with 14 bases in between. CDR3 sequence (DNA): TGTGCCAGCAGCTTGTATCGTTCGGGGAGCTATGGCTACACCTTC. Protein sequence: CASSLYRSGSYGYTF.

The chain carries TRBV7-8 and TRBJ2-5; D possibly uses TRBD1 or TRBD2 (5 bases each). The V end was cut by 8 bases, the J end by 2 bases, with 24 bases between. The CDR3 runs to 17 residues. Germline lookup yields CDR1 SGHVS and CDR2 FQNEAQ. The CDR3 nucleotides are TGTGCCAGCGCCCGGGACCTCCTATCGTCAATACAAGAGACCCAGTACTTC. This translates into CASARDLLSSIQETQYF.